Listed below are T cell receptor beta chains from one sample, sequenced in a study of breast tumors, draining lymph nodes, adjacent tissues. TCRdb reanalysed the multiplex PCR reads using MiXCR and keeps one entry per CDR3 protein. Of about 15,000 distinct CDR3 sequences in the sample, around 50% are singletons; the top ten hold about 15%. The sample was tumor-adjacent breast tissue. The receptors were gathered from a female donor with breast cancer. Some clones in this sample may be carry-over from other donors' samples. Each CDR3 is given with its conserved first and last residue. The D gene is left open where the match is weak. Size is omitted from some rows. Given values are once, few, many or a class for expanded clones.

clone_size,v_call,d_call,j_call,cdr3_nt,cdr3_aa
-,TRBV15,-,TRBJ1-5,TGTGCCACCAGCAGAGATTCAGGGTATCAGCCCCAGCATTTT,CATSRDSGYQPQHF
many,TRBV9,-,TRBJ2-2,TGTGCCAGCAGCGTAGGGGGCGCAAACACCGGGGAGCTGTTTTTT,CASSVGGANTGELFF
-,TRBV11-3,-,TRBJ1-4,TGTGCCAGCAGCTTAGGACGGGGAGATGAAAAACCGTTTTTT,CASSLGRGDEKPFF
many,TRBV12-3/TRBV12-4,TRBD2,TRBJ2-1,TGTGCCAGCAGTGACCGGGACTACAACAATGAGCAGTTCTTC,CASSDRDYNNEQFF
many,TRBV30,-,TRBJ1-1,TGTGCCTGGGGGGCAGGGGCTACTGAAGCTTTCTTT,CAWGAGATEAFF
many,TRBV3-1,TRBD1,TRBJ2-5,TGTGCCAGCAGTTCCGGGACAGGGTTAGGAGAGACCCAGTACTTC,CASSSGTGLGETQYF
-,TRBV10-3,TRBD1,TRBJ1-2,TGTGCCACTTCCGACAGGGAATATGGCTACACCTTC,CATSDREYGYTF
many,TRBV7-9,-,TRBJ1-1,TGTGCCAGCAGCTTAGGACAGGCATATGAAGCTTTCTTT,CASSLGQAYEAFF
many,TRBV19,TRBD1,TRBJ2-2,TGTGCCAGTAACCGACAGGGTGATTCCGGGGAGCTGTTTTTT,CASNRQGDSGELFF
-,TRBV7-2,-,TRBJ2-7,TGTGCCAGCAGCTTGACGCGGCAGGGTTTCTACGAGCAGTACTTC,CASSLTRQGFYEQYF
once,TRBV10-1,-,TRBJ1-2,TGCGCCAGCAGCGAAGGGACTGCCAATGCGAACTATGGCTACACCTTC,CASSEGTANANYGYTF
medium-sized,TRBV20-1,-,TRBJ2-3,TGCAGTGCGCCCAAACAGGACACAGATACGCAGTATTTT,CSAPKQDTDTQYF
-,TRBV29-1,-,TRBJ1-3,TGCAGCGTTGCGGGGGGATCTGATTCTGGAAACACCATATATTTT,CSVAGGSDSGNTIYF
-,TRBV6-2/TRBV6-3,-,TRBJ2-2,TGTGCCAGCACCCTAATCGGGGAGCTGTTTTTT,CASTLIGELFF
once,TRBV10-3,-,TRBJ2-3,TGTGCCATCAGTGATTGGACAGCCAGTCTAAGCACAGATACGCAGTATTTT,CAISDWTASLSTDTQYF
medium-sized,TRBV10-2,-,TRBJ2-1,TGCGCCAGCAGTGAGTTAGGCTCCCTCCAATGGAGTGAGCAGTTCTTC,CASSELGSLQWSEQFF
many,TRBV6-2/TRBV6-3,TRBD1,TRBJ2-7,TGTGCCAGCACCTACCCGGGACAGGGATTCCGCGAGCAGTACTTC,CASTYPGQGFREQYF
-,TRBV5-6,-,TRBJ2-7,TGTGCCAGCGGCTTGGCTGGTGACCCCTACGAGCAGTACTTC,CASGLAGDPYEQYF
-,TRBV20-1,-,TRBJ2-2,TGCAGTGCTTTCTCTATCGGCACCGGGGAGCTAGGGTGGTTTTTT,CSAFSIGTGELGWFF
medium-sized,TRBV20-1,TRBD2,TRBJ2-3,TGCAGTGCTAGGTTATACGTCTTAGGCGGGAGGGTAGGAGATACGCAGTATTTT,CSARLYVLGGRVGDTQYF
-,TRBV19,TRBD1,TRBJ1-6,TGTGCCAGCAGTATTCGGGATACAGGGGGCGGTGGTAATTCACCCCTCCACTTT,CASSIRDTGGGGNSPLHF
-,TRBV7-2,TRBD2,TRBJ2-1,TGTGCCAGCAGCACCGGGACTAGCTATTACAATGAGCAGTTCTTC,CASSTGTSYYNEQFF
-,TRBV7-9,-,TRBJ1-2,TGTGCCAGCAGTCAAGGGGCGAATTCTAACTATGGCTACCCCTTC,CASSQGANSNYGYPF
-,TRBV2,TRBD1,TRBJ1-2,TGTGCCAGCAGTAGACAGGGGGCGAACTATGGCTACACCTTC,CASSRQGANYGYTF
once,TRBV10-1,TRBD1,TRBJ2-7,TGCGCCAGCGCCCGGGACAGGGGTTCCGAGCAGTACTTC,CASARDRGSEQYF
-,TRBV9,-,TRBJ1-2,TGTGCCAGCAGCGTAGACTTCCAGTATGGCTACACCTTC,CASSVDFQYGYTF
-,TRBV20-1,-,TRBJ1-4,TGCAGTGCTAGAGAGTTAGCACAGGGTGGAGAAAAACTGTTTTTT,CSARELAQGGEKLFF
many,TRBV3-1,-,TRBJ2-5,TGTGCCAGCAGCTCCCAACTTGGGACTCCAGGGGTGGAGACCCAGTACTTC,CASSSQLGTPGVETQYF
-,TRBV15,-,TRBJ2-3,TGTGCCACCAGCAGAGATCCCGGTACAGATACGCAGTATTTT,CATSRDPGTDTQYF
-,TRBV4-3,TRBD2,TRBJ2-5,TGCGCCAGCAGCCGGGAGGGGAGTTCGGAGACCCAGTACTTC,CASSREGSSETQYF
-,TRBV19,-,TRBJ2-7,TGTGCCAGTAGTATGAGAGGGGGAGTGGGAGACGAGCAGTACTTC,CASSMRGGVGDEQYF
-,TRBV4-1,-,TRBJ2-3,TGCGCCAGCAGCCAAGAATTGGCCGGGCGGATACTTAGCACAGATACGCAGTATTTT,CASSQELAGRILSTDTQYF
many,TRBV30,-,TRBJ2-2,TGTGCCTGGATTCGACAGACGAACACCGGGGAGCTGTTTTTT,CAWIRQTNTGELFF
many,TRBV6-2/TRBV6-3,-,TRBJ1-5,TGTGCCAGCGCCCGGAGGGGGGGAAATCAGCCCCAGCATTTT,CASARRGGNQPQHF
-,TRBV19,-,TRBJ2-4,TGTGCCAGTAGGCCGTCCGGGAACAGAAGAGCCAAAAACATTCAGTACTTC,CASRPSGNRRAKNIQYF
-,TRBV19,-,TRBJ1-3,TGTGCCAGTAGCCTAGGGGGGGTAGTGTCTCGGTCTGGAAACACCATATATTTT,CASSLGGVVSRSGNTIYF
-,TRBV19,-,TRBJ1-5,TGTGCCTGTGGTATTAGTCTCAGTAGCAATCAGCCCCAGCATTTT,CACGISLSSNQPQHF
many,TRBV29-1,-,TRBJ2-1,TGCAGCGTTGTTTACTACTTAGGGGAGGATGAGCAGTTCTTC,CSVVYYLGEDEQFF
medium-sized,TRBV29-1,TRBD1,TRBJ2-1,TGCAGCGTTGAAGGGACAGGGTTGAATGAGCAGTTCTTC,CSVEGTGLNEQFF
-,TRBV20-1,TRBD1,TRBJ1-2,TGCAGTGCTACATCCCCTGGGCCAGGGGGAGGCTACACCTTC,CSATSPGPGGGYTF
-,TRBV6-2/TRBV6-3,-,TRBJ2-2,TGTGCCAGCAGTTATTCCCGGGAGCTGTTTTTT,CASSYSRELFF
-,TRBV7-2,-,TRBJ1-5,TGTGCCAGCAGCCCTACAGGCAATACATATCAGCCCCAGCATTTT,CASSPTGNTYQPQHF
-,TRBV20-1,-,TRBJ1-5,TGCAGCGCTAGAGATGCTGACAGGTCTCTGCCCCAGCATTTT,CSARDADRSLPQHF
many,TRBV27,-,TRBJ2-6,TGTGCCAGCAGTCTTAGGGAGGTAGACGTCCTGACTTTC,CASSLREVDVLTF
-,TRBV29-1,-,TRBJ2-1,TGCAGCGTTGAGGGTCTAGCCGATGAGCAGTTCTTC,CSVEGLADEQFF
-,TRBV12-3/TRBV12-4,-,TRBJ1-2,TGTGCCAGCAGCCCAAATAAGGGTTATGGCTACACCTTC,CASSPNKGYGYTF
-,TRBV7-2,-,TRBJ2-1,TGTGCCAGCAGCTTAGGGGAAACCGAACCCGAGACAAAGGACGTTACAACCAATGAGCAGTTCTTC,CASSLGETEPETKDVTTNEQFF
many,TRBV4-2,TRBD2,TRBJ2-2,TGTGCCAGCAGCCGGACTAGCGGGAGCACCGGGGAGCTGTTTTTT,CASSRTSGSTGELFF
-,TRBV2,-,TRBJ2-6,TGTGCCGGTGGACAGGGGTACGGGAGGGCCGGCGGGGCCAACGTCCTGACTTTC,CAGGQGYGRAGGANVLTF
-,TRBV20-1,-,TRBJ1-5,TGCAGTGCTAGAGATCCTGGCTATAGCAATCAGCCCCAGCATTTT,CSARDPGYSNQPQHF
many,TRBV6-5,TRBD1,TRBJ1-5,TGTGCCAGCAGCCAAACAGGGGAAGGACAGCCCCAGCATTTT,CASSQTGEGQPQHF
few,TRBV20-1,-,TRBJ2-7,TGCAGTGCTAGCGGGAGTTACGAGCAGTACTTC,CSASGSYEQYF
medium-sized,TRBV6-4,-,TRBJ2-6,TGTGCCAGCAGTTTATCATTTGGGGCCAACGTCCTGACTTTC,CASSLSFGANVLTF
many,TRBV7-9,TRBD1,TRBJ1-4,TGTGCCAGCAGTCCGTGGACAGGGGGGGAAAAACTGTTTTTT,CASSPWTGGEKLFF
once,TRBV7-2,-,TRBJ2-5,TGTGCCAGCAGCTTAGGGGCCGACGGTAGCAATCAGCCCCAGTACTTC,CASSLGADGSNQPQYF
-,TRBV20-1,-,TRBJ1-3,TGCAGTGCTAGAGCCGAGGGGAGAGGAAACACCATATATTTT,CSARAEGRGNTIYF